A selection of T cell receptor beta chains follows, all from one sample in a study of cytomegalovirus exposure and HLA in healthy donors. Generated by immunoSEQ multiplex PCR, the TCRdb table keeps only in-frame clones and is missing some. Of approximately 150,000 clones detected, over 60% appear once; the ten largest clones hold 6.5%. Specimen: PBMCs. These TCRs come from an older woman in good health and CMV-seronegative. CDR3s include the opening cysteine and the closing phenylalanine or tryptophan. A D gene is named only where the DNA matches it firmly. Clone size is given for some rows only: seen once, a few or many times, or a class if the clone is expanded.

V,J,size,D,length,CDR3,DNA
TRBV6-1,TRBJ1-5,few,TRBD1,15,CASSEEGAGGEPQHF,TGTGCCAGCAGTGAAGAGGGGGCCGGAGGTGAGCCCCAGCATTTT
TRBV5-1,TRBJ1-2,NA,NA,14,CASSPDARAGGYTF,TGCGCCAGCAGCCCGGACGCTAGAGCGGGTGGCTACACCTTC
TRBV10-3,TRBJ2-7,once,TRBD1,14,CAISGGDRANEQYF,TGTGCCATCAGTGGCGGGGACAGGGCAAACGAGCAGTACTTC
TRBV2,TRBJ1-1,NA,NA,14,CASSSDRVRTEAFF,TGTGCCAGCAGTTCGGATCGGGTCCGTACTGAAGCTTTCTTT
TRBV23-1,TRBJ1-6,NA,NA,17,CASRRCDQEGLGSPLHF,TGCGCCAGCAGGCGATGTGATCAGGAGGGCTTGGGTTCACCCCTCCACTTT
TRBV27,TRBJ2-7,NA,NA,17,CASSLFQTQVSSYEQYF,TGTGCCAGCAGTTTATTCCAAACACAGGTATCCTCCTACGAGCAGTACTTC
TRBV7-3,TRBJ2-1,few,TRBD2,15,CASSTSGSAYNEQFF,TGTGCCAGCAGCACAAGCGGGAGCGCCTACAATGAGCAGTTCTTC
TRBV7-2,TRBJ1-2,NA,NA,12,CASSRTNYGYTF,TGTGCCAGCAGCCGGACAAACTATGGCTACACCTTC
TRBV29-1,TRBJ2-3,few,NA,13,CSALLSSTDTQYF,TGCAGCGCCCTACTTTCAAGCACAGATACGCAGTATTTT
TRBV10-1,TRBJ2-7,NA,TRBD1,16,CASRAGTGREEYEQYF,TGCGCCAGCAGGGCCGGGACAGGGAGGGAGGAGTACGAGCAGTACTTC
TRBV7-2,TRBJ2-7,NA,NA,15,CASSLGYDIPGEQYF,TGTGCCAGCAGCCTAGGATATGACATCCCCGGCGAGCAGTACTTC
TRBV7-8,TRBJ1-2,NA,NA,13,CASSLTGMVGYTF,TGTGCCAGCAGCTTAACGGGGATGGTTGGCTACACCTTC
TRBV5-6,TRBJ2-1,NA,TRBD2,14,CASRREGPSNEQFF,TGTGCCAGCAGGCGGGAGGGCCCATCAAATGAGCAGTTCTTC
TRBV18,TRBJ2-5,NA,TRBD1,13,CASSPTGQETQYF,TGTGCCAGCTCCCCGACAGGGCAAGAGACCCAGTACTTC
TRBV7-2,TRBJ2-5,few,NA,14,CASSLDPGIRTQYF,TGTGCCAGCAGCTTAGATCCGGGGATAAGGACCCAGTACTTC
TRBV29-1,TRBJ2-1,NA,TRBD2,13,CSGELTREGEQFF,TGCAGCGGAGAACTTACTAGGGAGGGTGAGCAGTTCTTC
TRBV7-2,TRBJ2-3,NA,TRBD2,15,CASRRLAGGTDTQYF,TGTGCCAGCAGGCGACTAGCGGGGGGCACAGATACGCAGTATTTT
TRBV29-1,TRBJ1-4,NA,NA,13,CSVATSTNEKLFF,TGCAGCGTTGCAACTTCAACTAATGAAAAACTGTTTTTT
TRBV2,TRBJ1-4,few,NA,14,CASGRTTAGEKLFF,TGTGCCAGCGGGAGGACCACAGCGGGTGAAAAACTGTTTTTT
TRBV7-3,TRBJ1-4,once,TRBD1,15,CASSLTTGIVEKLFF,TGTGCCAGCAGCCTAACGACAGGGATCGTTGAAAAACTGTTTTTT
TRBV28,TRBJ1-5,once,NA,11,CASSGRATQHF,TGTGCCAGCAGTGGCAGGGCCACCCAGCATTTT
TRBV7-8,TRBJ1-2,NA,TRBD1,17,CASSLRQGAGLNYGYTF,TGTGCCAGCAGCCTTCGACAGGGGGCTGGACTCAACTATGGCTACACCTTC
TRBV5-1,TRBJ2-7,NA,NA,14,CASSLEDRLYEQYF,TGCGCCAGCAGCTTGGAGGACAGACTCTACGAGCAGTACTTC
TRBV19,TRBJ2-3,NA,NA,14,CASNIGVSADTQYF,TGTGCCAGTAACATAGGGGTAAGCGCAGATACGCAGTATTTT
TRBV5-4,TRBJ2-1,NA,TRBD2,14,CASSHAGGGNEQFF,TGTGCCAGCAGCCATGCGGGAGGCGGGAATGAGCAGTTCTTC
TRBV6-5,TRBJ1-5,once,NA,15,CASSYTRDSNQPQHF,TGTGCCAGCAGTTACACTCGGGATAGCAATCAGCCCCAGCATTTT
TRBV9,TRBJ2-7,NA,TRBD1,15,CASSVQAGGPHEQYF,TGTGCCAGCAGCGTACAGGCAGGGGGCCCCCACGAGCAGTACTTC
TRBV2,TRBJ2-7,NA,NA,13,CASSSNDLREQYF,TGTGCCAGCTCCTCTAATGATCTTCGCGAGCAGTACTTC
TRBV6-1,TRBJ2-1,NA,TRBD2,15,CASSEGGSSYNEQFF,TGTGCCAGCAGTGAGGGAGGGAGCTCCTACAATGAGCAGTTCTTC
TRBV9,TRBJ2-1,few,TRBD2,18,CASSVTGTSGGRNNEQFF,TGTGCCAGCAGCGTAACCGGGACTAGCGGGGGGAGAAACAATGAGCAGTTCTTC
TRBV10-2,TRBJ2-6,NA,TRBD2,16,CASISGLGAGANVLTF,TGCGCCAGCATTAGCGGGCTTGGCGCTGGGGCCAACGTCCTGACTTTC
TRBV5-1,TRBJ2-7,few,NA,15,CASSLGSETRYEQYF,TGCGCCAGCAGCTTGGGGAGCGAGACCCGCTACGAGCAGTACTTC
TRBV19,TRBJ2-2,NA,NA,13,CASRTSGTGELFF,TGTGCCAGTAGGACAAGCGGCACCGGGGAGCTGTTTTTT
TRBV19,TRBJ2-4,NA,NA,14,CASSARVTGERQYF,TGTGCCAGTAGTGCCAGGGTCACGGGGGAGCGTCAGTACTTC
TRBV7-2,TRBJ1-4,few,TRBD1,15,CASSLGARGQEKLFF,TGTGCCAGCAGCTTAGGAGCGAGGGGACAGGAAAAACTGTTTTTT
TRBV14,TRBJ2-1,NA,NA,15,CASSQDSQSYNEQFF,TGTGCCAGCAGCCAAGATTCCCAGTCCTACAATGAGCAGTTCTTC
TRBV7-2,TRBJ2-6,NA,TRBD1,17,CASSRTGTGAGANVLTF,TGTGCCAGCAGCAGGACCGGGACAGGGGCTGGGGCCAACGTCCTGACTTTC
TRBV7-3,TRBJ2-1,NA,TRBD2,19,CASSLTGILAGVKVDEQFF,TGTGCCAGCAGCTTAACGGGGATTTTAGCGGGAGTCAAAGTAGATGAGCAGTTCTTC
TRBV6-5,TRBJ2-5,NA,TRBD2,16,CASSYKSSGHQETQYF,TGTGCCAGCAGTTACAAGTCTAGCGGACACCAAGAGACCCAGTACTTC
TRBV6-4,TRBJ2-7,NA,TRBD1,17,CASSPRTGRREAYEQYF,TGTGCCAGCAGTCCTAGGACAGGGCGGAGAGAGGCCTACGAGCAGTACTTC
TRBV5-5,TRBJ2-7,NA,TRBD1,15,CASSLGTGIAYEQYF,TGTGCCAGCAGCTTGGGGACAGGGATCGCCTACGAGCAGTACTTC
TRBV6-5,TRBJ1-2,few,NA,14,CASRTTWSNYGYTF,TGTGCCAGCAGAACTACATGGTCTAACTATGGCTACACCTTC
TRBV5-4,TRBJ2-5,once,TRBD2,15,CASSASGGGLETQYF,TGTGCCAGCAGCGCTAGCGGGGGGGGTCTGGAGACCCAGTACTTC
TRBV2,TRBJ2-7,NA,NA,13,CASSEVVRGEQYF,TGTGCCAGCAGTGAAGTTGTTCGGGGCGAGCAGTACTTC
TRBV6-5,TRBJ1-2,NA,NA,15,CASGKSGGSGYGYTF,TGTGCCAGCGGGAAGTCCGGGGGGTCTGGCTATGGCTACACCTTC
TRBV7-9,TRBJ1-3,NA,NA,15,CASSARRHSGNTIYF,TGTGCCAGCAGCGCCAGAAGACACTCTGGAAACACCATATATTTT
TRBV7-3,TRBJ1-1,NA,NA,13,CASSLRQGFEAFF,TGTGCCAGCAGCTTAAGGCAGGGATTTGAAGCTTTCTTT
TRBV19,TRBJ1-2,few,TRBD1,15,CASGSGQATFYGYTF,TGTGCCAGTGGTTCGGGACAGGCGACGTTCTATGGCTACACCTTC
TRBV21-1,TRBJ1-2,NA,NA,14,CASSKPFSGYGYTF,TGTGCCAGCAGCAAACCCTTTAGTGGCTATGGCTACACCTTC
TRBV9,TRBJ2-3,few,TRBD2,16,CASSVVGGFSTDTQYF,TGTGCCAGCAGCGTAGTCGGGGGGTTTAGCACAGATACGCAGTATTTT
TRBV7-9,TRBJ2-1,NA,TRBD1,15,CASSFGQGVGNEQFF,TGTGCCAGCAGCTTCGGACAGGGTGTGGGCAATGAGCAGTTCTTC
TRBV28,TRBJ2-7,NA,TRBD1,12,CASSSDPGQGSF,TGTGCCAGCAGTTCCGACCCGGGACAGGGGAGTTTC
TRBV5-1,TRBJ2-3,NA,TRBD1,15,CASSSDGQDTDTQYF,TGCGCCAGCAGCTCTGACGGACAGGACACAGATACGCAGTATTTT
TRBV5-5,TRBJ2-2,NA,TRBD2,16,CASSLAGGPGTGELFF,TGTGCCAGCAGTTTAGCGGGGGGGCCCGGCACCGGGGAGCTGTTTTTT
TRBV6-1,TRBJ2-1,few,NA,11,CASSDHREQFF,TGTGCCAGCAGTGACCACAGGGAGCAGTTCTTC